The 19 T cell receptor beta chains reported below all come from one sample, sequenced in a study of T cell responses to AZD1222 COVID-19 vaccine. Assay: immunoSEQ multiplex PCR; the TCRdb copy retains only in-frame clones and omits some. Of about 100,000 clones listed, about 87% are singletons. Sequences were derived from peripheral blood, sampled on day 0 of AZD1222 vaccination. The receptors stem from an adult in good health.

CDR3 coding DNA: TGTGCCAGCTCACCACTTAGCCTACTTCAAGAGACCCAGTACTTC. Protein sequence: CASSPLSLLQETQYF. The rearrangement links TRBV18 to TRBJ2-5; D call uncertain. CDR1 KGHSH and CDR2 LQKENI come from the germline V gene. V was shortened by 1 base and J by 2 bases, with 11 bases between the two germline ends. CDR3 length: 15 residues.

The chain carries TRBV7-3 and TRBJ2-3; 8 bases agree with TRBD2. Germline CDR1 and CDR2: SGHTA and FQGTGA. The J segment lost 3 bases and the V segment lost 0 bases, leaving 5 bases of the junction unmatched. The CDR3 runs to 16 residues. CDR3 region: CASSLTSGEATDTQYF. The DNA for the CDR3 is TGTGCCAGCAGCTTAACTAGCGGGGAGGCGACAGATACGCAGTATTTT. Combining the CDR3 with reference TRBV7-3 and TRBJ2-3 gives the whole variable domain GAGVSQTPSNKVTEKGKYVELRCDPISGHTALYWYRQSLGQGPEFLIYFQGTGAADDSGLPNDRFFAVRPEGSVSTLKIQRTERGDSAVYLCASSLTSGEATDTQYFGPGTRLTVL.

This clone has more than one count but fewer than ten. The chain's CDR3 is CASSVVDRVNYGYTF. CDR3 in DNA: TGTGCCAGCAGCGTAGTGGACAGGGTTAACTATGGCTACACCTTC. The genes are TRBV9 and TRBJ1-2, with 8 bases matching TRBD1. This CDR3 comprises 15 residues. Germline loops: CDR1 SGDLS, CDR2 YYNGEE. V lost 0 bases to trimming and J lost 1 base; unmatched junction nucleotides: 2.

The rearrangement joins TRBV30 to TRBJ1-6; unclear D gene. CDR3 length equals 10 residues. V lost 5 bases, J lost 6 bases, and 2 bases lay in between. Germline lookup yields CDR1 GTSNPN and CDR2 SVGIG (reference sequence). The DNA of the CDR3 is TGTGCCTGGGGTAATTCACCCCTCCACTTT. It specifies CAWGNSPLHF.

The CDR3 loop reads CASRPGHSNNYGYTF. CDR3 nucleotide sequence: TGTGCAAGTCGCCCCGGCCACAGTAATAACTATGGCTACACCTTC. J is TRBJ1-2 and V is TRBV12-2; TRBD1, as called in the table, went unchecked against the DNA. TRBV12-2 is flagged as a pseudogene. The CDR3 spans 15 residues.

The CDR3 reads CATSSRQGFETQYF. CDR3 bases: TGTGCCACCAGTAGCAGACAGGGTTTCGAGACCCAGTACTTC. The V and J genes are TRBV24-1 and TRBJ2-5, with 7 bases lining up with TRBD1. Per germline, CDR1 KGHDR and CDR2 SFDVKD. Trimming removed 6 bases from V and 5 bases from J; junction bases left unmatched: 8. The CDR3 spans 14 residues.

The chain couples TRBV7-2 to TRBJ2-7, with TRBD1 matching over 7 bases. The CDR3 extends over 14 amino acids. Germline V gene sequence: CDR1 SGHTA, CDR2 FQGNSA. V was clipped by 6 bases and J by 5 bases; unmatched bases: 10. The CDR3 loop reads CASSYRDRVHEQYF. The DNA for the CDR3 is TGTGCCAGCAGTTACAGAGACAGGGTCCACGAGCAGTACTTC.

CDR3 region: CASSEGVSGGQKTQYF. The CDR3, as DNA: TGTGCCAGCAGTGAAGGGGTTAGCGGGGGTCAAAAGACCCAGTACTTC. This chain links TRBV6-1 with TRBJ2-5; 9 bases map to TRBD2. J gave up 6 bases and V 1 base, and 9 bases lay outside the gene matches. CDR1 and CDR2 (germline): MNHNS, SASEGT. The CDR3 sequence is 16 residues long.

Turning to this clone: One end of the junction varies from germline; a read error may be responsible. The CDR3 DNA reads as TGTGCTAGCAGTCCAAGCGCGACAGGCCGAACCGGGGAGCTGTTTTTT. It specifies CASSPSATGRTGELFF. This chain links TRBV7-7 with TRBJ2-2, with D possibly TRBD1 on 6 matching bases. This CDR3 is 16 amino acids long. From germline, CDR1 is SSHAT and CDR2 FNYEAQ (reference sequence).

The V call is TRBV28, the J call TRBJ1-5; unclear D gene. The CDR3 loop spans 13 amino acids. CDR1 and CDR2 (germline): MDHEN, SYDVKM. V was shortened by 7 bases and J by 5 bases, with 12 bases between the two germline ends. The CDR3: CASTKSLDQPQHF. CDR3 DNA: TGTGCCAGCACTAAAAGTTTGGATCAGCCCCAGCATTTT.

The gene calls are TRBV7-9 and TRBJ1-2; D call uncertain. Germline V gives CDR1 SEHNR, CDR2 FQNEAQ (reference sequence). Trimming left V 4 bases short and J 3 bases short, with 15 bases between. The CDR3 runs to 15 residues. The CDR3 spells CASSSGGLGDYGYTF. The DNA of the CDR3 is TGTGCCAGCAGCTCGGGAGGCCTGGGCGACTATGGCTACACCTTC.

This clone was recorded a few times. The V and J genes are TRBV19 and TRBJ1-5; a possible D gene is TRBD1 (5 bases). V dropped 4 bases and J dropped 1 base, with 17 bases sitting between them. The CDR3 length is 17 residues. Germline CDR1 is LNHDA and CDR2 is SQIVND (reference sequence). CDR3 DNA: TGTGCCAGTAGTACAGGACGGGGACCCCGGAGCAATCAGCCCCAGCATTTT. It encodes CASSTGRGPRSNQPQHF.

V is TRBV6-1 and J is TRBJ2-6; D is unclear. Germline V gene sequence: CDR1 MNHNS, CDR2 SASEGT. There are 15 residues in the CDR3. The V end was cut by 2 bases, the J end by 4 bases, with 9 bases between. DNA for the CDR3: TGTGCCAGCAGTGAATATTGGAGAGGGGCCAACGTCCTGACTTTC. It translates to CASSEYWRGANVLTF.

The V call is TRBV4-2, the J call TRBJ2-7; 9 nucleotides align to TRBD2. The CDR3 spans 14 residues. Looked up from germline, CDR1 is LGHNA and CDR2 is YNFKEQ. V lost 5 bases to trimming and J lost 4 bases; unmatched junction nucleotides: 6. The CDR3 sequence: CASSEVAGEYEQYF. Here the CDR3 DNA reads TGTGCCAGCAGCGAAGTAGCGGGGGAATACGAGCAGTACTTC.

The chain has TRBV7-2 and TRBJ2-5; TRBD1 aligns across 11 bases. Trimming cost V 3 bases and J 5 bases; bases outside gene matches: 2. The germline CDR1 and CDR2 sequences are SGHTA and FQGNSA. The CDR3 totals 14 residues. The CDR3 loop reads CASSLGTGGETQYF. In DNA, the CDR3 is TGTGCCAGCAGCTTGGGGACAGGGGGGGAGACCCAGTACTTC.

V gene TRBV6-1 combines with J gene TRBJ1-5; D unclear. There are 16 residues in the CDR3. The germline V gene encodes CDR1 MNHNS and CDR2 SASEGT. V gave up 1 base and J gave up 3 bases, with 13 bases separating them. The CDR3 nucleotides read TGTGCCAGCAGTGAAGACGCGGGGATCCCCAATCAGCCCCAGCATTTT. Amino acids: CASSEDAGIPNQPQHF.

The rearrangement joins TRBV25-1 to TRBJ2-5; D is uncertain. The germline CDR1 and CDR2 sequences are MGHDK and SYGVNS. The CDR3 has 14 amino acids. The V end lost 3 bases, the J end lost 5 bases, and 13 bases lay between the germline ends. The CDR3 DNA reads TGTGCCAGCAGTGAGTTGGGTGCGCGGGAGACCCAGTACTTC. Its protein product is CASSELGARETQYF. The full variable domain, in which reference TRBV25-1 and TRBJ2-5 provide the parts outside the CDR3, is EADIYQTPRYLVIGTGKKITLECSQTMGHDKMYWYQQDPGMELHLIHYSYGVNSTEKGDLSSESTVSRIRTEHFPLTLESARPSHTSQYLCASSELGARETQYFGPGTRLLVL.

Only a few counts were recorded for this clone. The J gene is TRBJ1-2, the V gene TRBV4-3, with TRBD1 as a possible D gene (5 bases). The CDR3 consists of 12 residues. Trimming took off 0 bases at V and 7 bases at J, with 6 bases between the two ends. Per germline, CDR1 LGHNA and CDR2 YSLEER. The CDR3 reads CASSQEGVGYTF. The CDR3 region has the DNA TGCGCCAGCAGCCAAGAGGGGGTTGGCTACACCTTC.

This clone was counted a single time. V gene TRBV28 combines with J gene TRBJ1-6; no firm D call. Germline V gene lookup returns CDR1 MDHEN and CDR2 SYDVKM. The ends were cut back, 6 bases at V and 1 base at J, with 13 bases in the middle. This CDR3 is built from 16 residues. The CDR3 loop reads CASRMSEASYNSPLHF. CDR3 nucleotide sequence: TGTGCCAGCAGGATGTCAGAGGCATCCTATAATTCACCCCTCCACTTT.